The 17 T cell receptor beta chains below all came from one sample that was sequenced in a study of cytomegalovirus exposure and HLA in healthy donors. In the PCR, 60 Vbeta and 13 Jbeta primers were used. Some clones are missing from TCRdb's copy, which holds only in-frame ones; the method was immunoSEQ multiplex PCR. Here the sample spans about 170,000 clones, under 80% being singletons. The sample was PBMCs. The receptors stem from a female donor in good health and CMV-seronegative.

The chain has TRBV6-5 and TRBJ1-5; D is possibly TRBD1 (6 bases). The germline V gene has CDR1 MNHEY and CDR2 SVGAGI. The CDR3 runs to 14 residues. Trimming removed 6 bases from V and 6 bases from J, with 15 bases in between. DNA of the CDR3: TGTGCCAGCAGCCCAGGGACATTTGTTCAGCCCCAGCATTTT. Translated: CASSPGTFVQPQHF.

The rearrangement joins TRBV5-1 to TRBJ1-2; D perhaps matches TRBD1 (6 bases). Germline V gene lookup returns CDR1 SGHRS and CDR2 YFSETQ. V dropped 0 bases and J dropped 3 bases, with 9 bases sitting between them. CDR3 length: 14 residues. The CDR3 spells CASSLEGVHYGYTF. DNA for the CDR3: TGCGCCAGCAGCTTGGAGGGGGTTCACTATGGCTACACCTTC. Complete variable domain (other parts from reference TRBV5-1 and TRBJ1-2): KAGVTQTPRYLIKTRGQQVTLSCSPISGHRSVSWYQQTPGQGLQFLFEYFSETQRNKGNFPGRFSGRQFSNSRSEMNVSTLELGDSALYLCASSLEGVHYGYTFGSGTRLTVV.

V is TRBV30 and J is TRBJ1-1; the D gene is possibly TRBD1 (6 bases). The CDR3 consists of 14 residues. CDR1 and CDR2 from the germline V gene are GTSNPN and SVGIG (reference sequence). V shed 0 bases and J shed 1 base, with 9 bases lying between them. The chain's CDR3 is CAWSVGTPNTEAFF. CDR3 sequence (DNA): TGTGCCTGGAGTGTGGGGACACCGAACACTGAAGCTTTCTTT.

On this clone itself: This CDR3 is also generated by other DNA sequences in the sample. This chain uses TRBV29-1 with TRBJ1-2; no reliable D call. The germline gives CDR1 SQVTM, CDR2 ANQGSEA. The CDR3 covers 12 residues. Trimming pared 4 bases from V and 2 bases from J, leaving 8 bases between. DNA of the CDR3: TGCAGCGTTGGTGCGGGAAACTATGGCTACACCTTC. Translating gives CSVGAGNYGYTF.

The chain combines TRBV15 with TRBJ1-6, with 10 nucleotides matching TRBD1. The ends lost 3 bases at V and 8 bases at J; junction bases unmatched: 16. CDR1 and CDR2 (germline): LNHNV, YYDKDF (reference sequence). The CDR3 runs 19 residues. CDR3 DNA: TGTGCCACCAGCAGGTCCCTGGGACAGGGGTTTATATCGGATTCACCCCTCCACTTT. Translating it yields CATSRSLGQGFISDSPLHF.

V and J are TRBV19 and TRBJ1-1; possible D gene TRBD1, 5 bases. The V gene lost 3 bases and the J gene lost 7 bases, with 18 bases spanning the gap. Germline CDR1 LNHDA, CDR2 SQIVND (reference sequence). The CDR3 consists of 15 residues. CDR3 protein: CASSIVFGQGLEAFF. The CDR3 bases are TGTGCCAGTAGTATCGTCTTCGGGCAGGGACTTGAAGCTTTCTTT. Complete variable domain (other parts from reference TRBV19 and TRBJ1-1): DGGITQSPKYLFRKEGQNVTLSCEQNLNHDAMYWYRQDPGQGLRLIYYSQIVNDFQKGDIAEGYSVSREKKESFPLTVTSAQKNPTAFYLCASSIVFGQGLEAFFGQGTRLTVV.

This chain links TRBV7-6 with TRBJ2-2, with a weak D call TRBD1 (6 bases). CDR3 size: 16 residues. Per germline, CDR1 SGHVS and CDR2 FNYEAQ. Trimming stripped 2 bases from V and 1 base from J, with 11 bases between. The CDR3 loop is CASSLMGHGNTGELFF. The CDR3 DNA follows: TGTGCCAGCAGCTTAATGGGACACGGGAACACCGGGGAGCTGTTTTTT.

This chain links TRBV5-1 with TRBJ1-1; maybe TRBD1 (6 bases). The germline V gene encodes CDR1 SGHRS and CDR2 YFSETQ. The CDR3 runs to 16 residues. Trimming cost V 2 bases and J 1 base, with 15 bases left between them. CDR3 loop: CASSLQGPHGNTEAFF. The CDR3, as DNA: TGCGCCAGCAGCTTACAGGGACCCCATGGGAACACTGAAGCTTTCTTT.

This chain links TRBV25-1 with TRBJ2-6, with 11 bases identical to TRBD2. Germline loops: CDR1 MGHDK, CDR2 SYGVNS. Trimming at V came to 6 bases and at J to 0 bases, leaving 4 bases not matched to a gene. This CDR3 contains 17 residues. CDR3 region: CASRGLAGRSGANVLTF. The CDR3 DNA sequence: TGTGCCAGCAGAGGACTAGCGGGCCGCTCTGGGGCCAACGTCCTGACTTTC.

This clone has more than one count but fewer than ten. Other DNA sequences within the sample encode an identical CDR3. This chain links TRBV27 with TRBJ2-7; D perhaps matches TRBD2 (5 bases). CDR1 is MNHEY and CDR2 is SMNVEV in the germline V gene (reference sequence). The ends were cut back, 5 bases at V and 0 bases at J, with 14 bases in the middle. The CDR3 length is 15 residues. CDR3 bases: TGTGCCAGCAGTCCCGGATTAGCGAACTCCTACGAGCAGTACTTC. Encoded protein: CASSPGLANSYEQYF.

In DNA form, the CDR3 reads TGCAGCGTTATGAGGGGGACAGGGCCCCACGAGCAGTACTTC. It encodes CSVMRGTGPHEQYF. The V call is TRBV29-1, the J call TRBJ2-7; 9 bases line up with TRBD1. The CDR3 totals 14 residues. With V trimmed by 5 bases and J by 5 bases, 10 bases remained unmatched. Per germline, CDR1 SQVTM and CDR2 ANQGSEA.

This chain joins TRBV5-1 and TRBJ2-5; TRBD2 is a possible D gene (6 bases). The CDR3 runs to 14 residues. Trimming left V 0 bases short and J 4 bases short, with 10 bases between. In germline, CDR1 is SGHRS, CDR2 YFSETQ. CDR3 amino acids: CASSLGVGGETQYF. The CDR3 nucleotides read TGCGCCAGCAGCTTGGGGGTGGGAGGAGAGACCCAGTACTTC.

The chain links TRBV7-3 to TRBJ2-7; no clear D gene. The CDR3 contains 14 residues. CDR1 and CDR2 from the germline V gene are SGHTA and FQGTGA. Trimming shortened V by 5 bases and J by 0 bases, and 11 bases separated the two germline ends. As DNA, the CDR3 is TGTGCCAGCAGCCCGTACTTGAACTCCTACGAGCAGTACTTC. This sequence encodes CASSPYLNSYEQYF.

As concerns this clone: This sample also contains other DNA sequences that code for the same CDR3. The chain is built from TRBV5-1 and TRBJ2-3, with D possibly matching TRBD2 (5 bases). The CDR3 runs 15 residues. Germline CDR1 SGHRS, CDR2 YFSETQ. V shed 0 bases and J shed 0 bases, with 8 bases lying between them. CDR3 amino acids: CASSLGRTSTDTQYF. CDR3 nucleotides: TGCGCCAGCAGCTTGGGCAGGACTAGCACAGATACGCAGTATTTT. Full variable domain (remainder filled in from reference TRBV5-1 and TRBJ2-3): KAGVTQTPRYLIKTRGQQVTLSCSPISGHRSVSWYQQTPGQGLQFLFEYFSETQRNKGNFPGRFSGRQFSNSRSEMNVSTLELGDSALYLCASSLGRTSTDTQYFGPGTRLTVL.

The chain recombines TRBV7-9 with TRBJ1-3; D remains ambiguous. CDR3 length: 15 amino acids. Deletions cut 1 base from V and 8 bases from J, with 15 bases between. Germline lookup yields CDR1 SEHNR and CDR2 FQNEAQ (reference sequence). The CDR3 DNA follows: TGTGCCAGCAGCTTAGTTGCGGCGGTCGGGGACACCATATATTTT. Encoded protein: CASSLVAAVGDTIYF.

The V and J genes are TRBV5-1 and TRBJ1-4, with D unclear. Germline values: CDR1 SGHRS, CDR2 YFSETQ. Trimming cost V 3 bases and J 2 bases, with 5 bases left between them. The CDR3 length is 13 residues. The CDR3 DNA reads TGCGCCAGCAGCTCGCAGACTAATGAAAAACTGTTTTTT. This codes for CASSSQTNEKLFF.

The genes are TRBV5-5 and TRBJ2-7, with D perhaps TRBD2 (5 bases). With 4 bases removed from V and 3 bases from J, the gap between germline ends came to 14 bases. This CDR3 region has 14 residues. Looked up from germline, CDR1 is SGHKS and CDR2 is YYEKEE (reference sequence). This CDR3 reads CASSRGHDGYEQYF. DNA for the CDR3: TGTGCCAGCAGCCGCGGGCATGACGGCTACGAGCAGTACTTC.